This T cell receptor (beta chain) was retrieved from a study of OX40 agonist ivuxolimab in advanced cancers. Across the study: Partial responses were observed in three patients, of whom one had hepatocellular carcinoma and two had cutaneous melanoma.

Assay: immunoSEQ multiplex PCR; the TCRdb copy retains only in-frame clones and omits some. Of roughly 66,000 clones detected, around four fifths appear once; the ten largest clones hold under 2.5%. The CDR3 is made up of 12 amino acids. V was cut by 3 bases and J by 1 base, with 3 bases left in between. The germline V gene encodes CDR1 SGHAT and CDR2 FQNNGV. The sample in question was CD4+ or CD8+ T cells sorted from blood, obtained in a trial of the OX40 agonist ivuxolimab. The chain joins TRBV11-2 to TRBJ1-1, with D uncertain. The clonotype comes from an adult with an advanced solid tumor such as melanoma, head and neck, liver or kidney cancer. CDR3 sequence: CASSFSNTEAFF. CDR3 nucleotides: TGTGCCAGCAGCTTTTCGAACACTGAAGCTTTCTTT.